This T cell receptor beta chain appears in the sequencing data of a study of T cells in Graves' hyperthyroidism and ophthalmopathy. Findings of the study overall: In the analysis, a 13 V-J model separated ophthalmopathy from stable hyperthyroidism.

Diagnoses were made from clinical symptoms, serum measures (thyroxine and TRAb), thyroid ultrasound and orbital computed tomography. Fresh 10 ml peripheral blood yielded PBMCs. Comments on this clonotype: Its matching antigen is unknown.

CDR3 length equals 10 residues. V was pared by 5 bases and J by 3 bases, with 4 bases between. Germline assignment: CDR1 DFQATT and CDR2 SNEGSKA (reference sequence). RNA transcripts served as the template for amplifying TCR beta CDR3 regions. An initial round of RT-PCR targeting the TCR CDR3 relied on the HTBI primer set. In TCRdb, the multiplex PCR reads were re-called with MiXCR into one record per CDR3 protein. Among fewer than 550,000 distinct CDR3 sequences listed, about a sixth were seen once. The rearrangement links TRBV20-1 to TRBJ2-5, with D hard to call. The source is a woman aged 18-35 years with Graves' hyperthyroidism. Material: blood. The CDR3 loop is CSARKETQYF. DNA for the CDR3: TGCAGTGCTCGCAAAGAGACCCAGTACTTC.